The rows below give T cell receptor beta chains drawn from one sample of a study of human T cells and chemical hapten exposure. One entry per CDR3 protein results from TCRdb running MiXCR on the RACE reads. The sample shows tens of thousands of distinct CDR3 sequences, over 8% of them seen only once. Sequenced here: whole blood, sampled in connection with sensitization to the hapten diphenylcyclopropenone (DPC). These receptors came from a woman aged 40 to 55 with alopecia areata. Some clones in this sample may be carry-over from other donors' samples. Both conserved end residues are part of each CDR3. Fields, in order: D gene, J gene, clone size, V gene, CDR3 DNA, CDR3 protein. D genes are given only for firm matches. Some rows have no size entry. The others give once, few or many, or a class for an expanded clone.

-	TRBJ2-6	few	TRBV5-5	TGTGCCAGCAGACCCGTCCTGCAGTCTGGGGCCAACGTCCTGACTTTC	CASRPVLQSGANVLTF
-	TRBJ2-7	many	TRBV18	TGTGCCAGCTCACCCGGACGATCGGGCTACGAGCAGTACTTC	CASSPGRSGYEQYF
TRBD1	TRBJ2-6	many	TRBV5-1	TGCGCCAGCAGCCAGATGGGACAGGGGAGCTCTGGGGCCAACGTCCTGACTTTC	CASSQMGQGSSGANVLTF
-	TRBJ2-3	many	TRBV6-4	TGTGCCAGCAGTGACTCCCGGGGTAGTTCAGATACGCAGTATTTT	CASSDSRGSSDTQYF
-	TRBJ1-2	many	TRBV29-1	TGCAGCGCCTATAGAGGAGGGAAGGATGGCTACACCTTC	CSAYRGGKDGYTF
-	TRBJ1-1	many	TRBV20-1	TGCAGTGTGAGGACCCGATTGGACACTGAAGCTTTCTTT	CSVRTRLDTEAFF
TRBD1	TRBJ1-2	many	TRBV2	TGTGCCAGCAAGGGGGACAGGGTGGAAGGCTACACCTTC	CASKGDRVEGYTF
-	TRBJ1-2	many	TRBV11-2	TGTGCCAGCAGTCATCTAGGAGCCGCGCTCACCTTC	CASSHLGAALTF
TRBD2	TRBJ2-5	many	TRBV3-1	TGTGCCAGCAGCCCCCGACTAGCGGGGGGACAAGAGACCCAGTACTTC	CASSPRLAGGQETQYF
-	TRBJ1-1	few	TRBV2	TGTGCCAGCAGTGAATTGGGGTTTGAAGCTTTCTTT	CASSELGFEAFF
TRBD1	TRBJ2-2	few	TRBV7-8	TGTGCCAGCAACCCCATGAGGCAGGGGGCTGTAGCCGGGGAGCTGTTTTTT	CASNPMRQGAVAGELFF
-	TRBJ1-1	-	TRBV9	TGTGCCAGCAGCGAGGAAGCGGCCAACACTGAAGCTTTCTTT	CASSEEAANTEAFF
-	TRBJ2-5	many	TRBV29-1	TGCAGCGTACGGGTAGAGACCCAGTACTTC	CSVRVETQYF
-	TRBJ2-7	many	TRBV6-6	TGTGCCAGCAGTTACGTCTCCTACGAGCAGTACTTC	CASSYVSYEQYF
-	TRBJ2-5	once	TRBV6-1	TGTGCCAGCATTTTTGGGACAGCGGGAAAAGAGACCCTGTACTTC	CASIFGTAGKETLYF
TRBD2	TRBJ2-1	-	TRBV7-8	TGTGCCAGCCACTACACTAGCGGTACTTACAATGAGCAGTTCTTC	CASHYTSGTYNEQFF
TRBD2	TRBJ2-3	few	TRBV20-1	TGCAGTGCTAGAGATCGGGGGGTCGGGGCAGATACGCAGTATTTT	CSARDRGVGADTQYF
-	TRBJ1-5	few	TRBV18	TGTGCCAGCTCAGAGAAACAGGGTCAGCCCCAGCATTTT	CASSEKQGQPQHF
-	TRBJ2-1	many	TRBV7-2	TGTGCCAGCAGCCAAGCGTCAGGACCTGAGCAGTTCTTC	CASSQASGPEQFF
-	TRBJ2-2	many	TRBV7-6	TGTGCCAGCAGCTTAGCGCTCGGGAACACCGGGGAGCTGTTTTTT	CASSLALGNTGELFF
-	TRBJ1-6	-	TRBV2	TGTGCCAGCCGCCCTCGGAGCTCCTATAATTCACCCCTCCACTTT	CASRPRSSYNSPLHF
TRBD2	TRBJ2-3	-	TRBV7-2	TGTGCCAGCAGCTTAGGGGCGGGGGGCGGAGATACGCAGTATTTT	CASSLGAGGGDTQYF
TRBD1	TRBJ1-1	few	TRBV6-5	TGTGCCAGCAGTTACGGGACAGGAGTGAACACTGAAGCTTTCTTT	CASSYGTGVNTEAFF
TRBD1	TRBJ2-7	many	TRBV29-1	TGCAGCGTTGAGAGGACAGGCGGGTACGAGCAGTACTTC	CSVERTGGYEQYF
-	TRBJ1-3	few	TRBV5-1	TGCGCCAGCAGCTTGATTCCGGGAAACACCATATATTTT	CASSLIPGNTIYF
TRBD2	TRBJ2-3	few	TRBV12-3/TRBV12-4	TGTGCCAGCAGTTTCCTGCGGGGGGGCCCAGATACGCAGTATTTT	CASSFLRGGPDTQYF
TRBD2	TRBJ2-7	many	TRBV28	TGTGCCAGCAGGGGGGTACTAGCGGGGGACGAGCAGTACTTC	CASRGVLAGDEQYF
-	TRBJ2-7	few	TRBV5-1	TGCGCCAGCAGCTGGGGAGGGCAGGGGCACTACGAGCAGTACTTC	CASSWGGQGHYEQYF
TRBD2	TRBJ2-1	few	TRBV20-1	TGCAGTGCGAGCGGGGGCCCCAATGAGCAGTTCTTC	CSASGGPNEQFF
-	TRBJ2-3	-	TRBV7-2	TGTGCCAGCAGCTTAAAATACACAGATACGCAGTATTTT	CASSLKYTDTQYF
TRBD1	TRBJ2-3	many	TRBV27	TGTGCCAGCAGTTCTCCCGGACAGGCATTTCCGAATACGCAGTATTTT	CASSSPGQAFPNTQYF
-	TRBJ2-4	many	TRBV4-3	TGCGCCAGCAGCCAAGACTGGGGACCCAGAAACATTCAGTACTTC	CASSQDWGPRNIQYF
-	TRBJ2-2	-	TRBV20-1	TGCAGTGCTAGGATCCGTGCAGGTATCGGGGAGCTGTTTTTT	CSARIRAGIGELFF
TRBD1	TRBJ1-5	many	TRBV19	TGTGCCAGTAGTGACCCGCCGGGACAGGGATCTCCCCAGCATTTT	CASSDPPGQGSPQHF
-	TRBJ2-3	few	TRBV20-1	TGCAGTGCTAGAGACTTCGGTCGGCCAGATACGCAGTATTTT	CSARDFGRPDTQYF
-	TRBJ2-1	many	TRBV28	TGTGCCAGCAGAACTAGGATGGGGAACTACAATGAGCAGTTCTTC	CASRTRMGNYNEQFF
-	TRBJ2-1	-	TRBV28	TGTGCCAGCAGTACGACGAAGAGCTCCTACAATGAGCAGTTCTTC	CASSTTKSSYNEQFF
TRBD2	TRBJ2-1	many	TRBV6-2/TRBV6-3	TGTGCCAGCAGTTACTGGCTAGCGGGGAAGAATGAGCAGTTCTTC	CASSYWLAGKNEQFF
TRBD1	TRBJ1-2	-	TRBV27	TGTGCCAGCAGTAAGCCGGGACAGGGGGCGAATGGCTACACCTTC	CASSKPGQGANGYTF
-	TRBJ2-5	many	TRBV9	TGTGCCAGCAGCGTAGATGGAGAGGAGACCCAGTACTTC	CASSVDGEETQYF
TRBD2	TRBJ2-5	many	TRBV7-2	TGTGCCAGCAGCTTAGCGCGGGGGACTGAGACCCAGTACTTC	CASSLARGTETQYF
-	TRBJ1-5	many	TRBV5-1	TGCGCCAGCAGCTTGGAGGGGCGAGGCAATCAGCCCCAGCATTTT	CASSLEGRGNQPQHF
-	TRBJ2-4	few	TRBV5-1	TGCGCCAGCAGCTGGGGGACACCCGCCAAAAACATTCAGTACTTC	CASSWGTPAKNIQYF
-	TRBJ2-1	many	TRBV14	TGTGCCAGCAGCCCAGATCTAGCTTACTCCTACAATGAGCAGTTCTTC	CASSPDLAYSYNEQFF
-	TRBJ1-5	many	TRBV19	TGTGCCAGTAGTATTGGAGCTGTTAGCAATCAGCCCCAGCATTTT	CASSIGAVSNQPQHF